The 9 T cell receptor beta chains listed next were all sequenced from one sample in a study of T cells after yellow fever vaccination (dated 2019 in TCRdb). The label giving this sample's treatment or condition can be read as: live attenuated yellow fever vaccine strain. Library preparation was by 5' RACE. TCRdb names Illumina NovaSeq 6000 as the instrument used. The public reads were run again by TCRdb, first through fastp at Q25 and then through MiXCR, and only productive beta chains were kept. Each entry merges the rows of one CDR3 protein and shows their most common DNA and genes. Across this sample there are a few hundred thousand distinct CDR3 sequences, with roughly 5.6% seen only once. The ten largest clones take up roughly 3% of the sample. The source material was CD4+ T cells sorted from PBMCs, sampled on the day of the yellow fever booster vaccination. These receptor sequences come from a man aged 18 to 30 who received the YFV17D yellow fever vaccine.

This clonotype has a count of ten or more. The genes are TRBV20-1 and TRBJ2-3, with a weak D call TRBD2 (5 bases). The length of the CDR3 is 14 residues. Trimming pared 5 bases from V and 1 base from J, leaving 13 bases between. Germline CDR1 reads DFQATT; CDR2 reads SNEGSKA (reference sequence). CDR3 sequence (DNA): TGCAGTGCTCCCCGCCCCGGGGGCACAGATACGCAGTATTTT. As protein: CSAPRPGGTDTQYF.

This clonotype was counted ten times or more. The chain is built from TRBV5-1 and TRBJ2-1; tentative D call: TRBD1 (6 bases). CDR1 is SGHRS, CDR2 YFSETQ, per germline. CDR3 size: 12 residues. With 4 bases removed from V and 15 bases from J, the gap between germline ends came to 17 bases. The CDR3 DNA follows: TGCGCCAGCAGCGTGAGCCGGACAGAACCGTTCTTC. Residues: CASSVSRTEPFF.

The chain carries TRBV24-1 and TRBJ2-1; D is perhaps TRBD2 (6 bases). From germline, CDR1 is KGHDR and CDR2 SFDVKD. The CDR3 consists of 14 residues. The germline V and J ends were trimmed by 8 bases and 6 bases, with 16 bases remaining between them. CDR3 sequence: CATKSAGQSNEQFF. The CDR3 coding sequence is TGTGCCACCAAGTCGGCGGGGCAAAGCAATGAGCAGTTCTTC.

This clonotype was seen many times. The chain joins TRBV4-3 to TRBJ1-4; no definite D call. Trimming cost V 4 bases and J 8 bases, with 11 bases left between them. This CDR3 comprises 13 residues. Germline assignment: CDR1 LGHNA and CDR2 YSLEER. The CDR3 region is CASSPGYREKLFF. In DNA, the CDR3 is TGCGCCAGCAGCCCCGGGTATCGGGAAAAACTGTTTTTT.

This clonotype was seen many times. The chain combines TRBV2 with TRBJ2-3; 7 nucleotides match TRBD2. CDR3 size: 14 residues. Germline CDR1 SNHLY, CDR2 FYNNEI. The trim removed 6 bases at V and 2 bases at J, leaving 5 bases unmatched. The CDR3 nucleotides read TGTGCCAGCAGCGAGGGACTATACACAGATACGCAGTATTTT. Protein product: CASSEGLYTDTQYF.

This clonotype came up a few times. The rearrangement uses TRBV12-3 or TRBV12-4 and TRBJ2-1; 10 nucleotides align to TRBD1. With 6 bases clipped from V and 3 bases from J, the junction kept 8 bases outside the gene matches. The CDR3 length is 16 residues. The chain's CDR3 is CASRSGTGADYNEQFF. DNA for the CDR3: TGTGCCAGCAGGTCCGGGACAGGGGCAGACTACAATGAGCAGTTCTTC.

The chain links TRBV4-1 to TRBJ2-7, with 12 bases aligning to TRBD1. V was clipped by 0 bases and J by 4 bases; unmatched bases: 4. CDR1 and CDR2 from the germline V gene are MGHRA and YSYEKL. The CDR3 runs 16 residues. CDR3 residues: CASSQDWDRGRYEQYV. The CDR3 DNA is TGCGCCAGCAGCCAAGATTGGGACAGGGGGCGATACGAGCAGTACGTC.

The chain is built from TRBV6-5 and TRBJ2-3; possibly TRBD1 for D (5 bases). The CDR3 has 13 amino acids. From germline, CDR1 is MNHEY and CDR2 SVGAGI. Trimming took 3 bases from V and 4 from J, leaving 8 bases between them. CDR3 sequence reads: CASSYQGADTQYF. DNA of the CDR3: TGTGCCAGCAGTTATCAGGGTGCAGATACGCAGTATTTT.

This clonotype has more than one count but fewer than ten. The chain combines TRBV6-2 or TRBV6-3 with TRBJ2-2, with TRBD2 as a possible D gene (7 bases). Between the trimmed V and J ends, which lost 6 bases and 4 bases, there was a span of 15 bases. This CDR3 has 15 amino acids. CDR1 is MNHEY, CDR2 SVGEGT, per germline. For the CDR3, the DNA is TGTGCCAGCAGGGATAACGGGGGGCGCACCGGGGAGCTGTTTTTT. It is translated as CASRDNGGRTGELFF.